Described below is a single TCR beta chain sequence and its context. These data originate in a study of blood T cell repertoires in COVID-19. Across the whole study: The samples span acute and convalescent COVID-19 from the United States, Italy and Spain. PBMCs, B-cell-depleted T cells, or T cells provided the cDNA or gDNA that made up the material.

How the authors handled the data: Reference gene primers were amplified, and this amplification served to estimate nucleated cell counts. The table came from immunoSEQ multiplex PCR; TCRdb's copy has only in-frame clones and leaves some out. Clone size and V and J calls were adopted from that table, with D and trimming inferred from the DNA. The sample contains approximately 45,000 clones, around 85% of which appear only once. Sequencing was done on a sample of peripheral blood. This TCR derives from a human donor in a cohort sampled during active COVID-19.

CDR3: CASSRLGLAGNTGELFF. CDR3 in DNA: TGCGCCAGCAGCCGCCTCGGACTAGCGGGAAACACCGGGGAGCTGTTTTTT. The chain has TRBV4-3 and TRBJ2-2; the match to TRBD2 covers 12 bases. Germline CDR1 is LGHNA and CDR2 is YSLEER. J lost 2 bases, V lost 4 bases, and 5 bases had no gene match. The CDR3 covers 17 residues.